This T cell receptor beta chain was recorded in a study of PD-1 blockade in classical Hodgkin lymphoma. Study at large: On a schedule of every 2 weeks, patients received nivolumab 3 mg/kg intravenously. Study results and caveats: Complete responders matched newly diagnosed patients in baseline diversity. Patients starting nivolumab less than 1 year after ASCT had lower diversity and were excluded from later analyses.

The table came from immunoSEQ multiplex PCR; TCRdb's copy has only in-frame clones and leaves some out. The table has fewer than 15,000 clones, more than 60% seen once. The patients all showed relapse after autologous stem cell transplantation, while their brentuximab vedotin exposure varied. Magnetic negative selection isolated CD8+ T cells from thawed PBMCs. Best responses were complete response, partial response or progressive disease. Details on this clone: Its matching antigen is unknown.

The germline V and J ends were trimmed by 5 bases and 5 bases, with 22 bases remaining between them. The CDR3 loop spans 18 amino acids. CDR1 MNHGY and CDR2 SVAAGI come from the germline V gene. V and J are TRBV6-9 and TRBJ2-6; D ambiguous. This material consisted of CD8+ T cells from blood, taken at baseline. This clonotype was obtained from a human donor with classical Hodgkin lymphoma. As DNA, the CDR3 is TGTGCCAGCAGTGGCTGGAGCTTACGACAAAGTCGGGCCAACGTCCTGACTTTC. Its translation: CASSGWSLRQSRANVLTF.